A single sample is the source of the 13 T cell receptor beta chains below, sequenced in a study of beta chain features in type 1 diabetes. cDNA synthesis used the whole RNA isolate, giving expressed TCRB sequences. The data were produced by immunoSEQ multiplex PCR, yet TCRdb's version contains in-frame clones alone and is incomplete. The sample has about 320,000 clones, 14% seen once; the top ten hold under 8.5%. The specimen was central memory CD4+ T cells from blood. Receptors were obtained from a man in his thirties or forties in good health.

Regarding this clone: At one end, the junction sequence differs from germline, possibly due to a read error. The chain combines TRBV10-3 with TRBJ1-1, with a weak D call TRBD1 (6 bases). The CDR3 covers 14 residues. Germline CDR1 ENHRY, CDR2 SYGVKD. CDR3 nucleotides: TGTGCCAGCAGTGTTTCGGGGGGCAACACTGAAGCTTTCTTT. This translates into CASSVSGGNTEAFF.

Remarks on this clone: Being one base from a much bigger clone, this may be a read error. Other DNA sequences within the sample encode an identical CDR3. This rearrangement joins TRBV4-1 to TRBJ1-5, with D possibly TRBD1 on 6 matching bases. Germline V gene data show CDR1 as MGHRA and CDR2 as YSYEKL. Trimming pared 1 base from V and 10 bases from J, leaving 14 bases between. The CDR3 spans 14 residues. The chain's CDR3 is CASSQGGPGGPQHF. The CDR3 coding sequence is TGCGCCAGCAGCCAAGGGGGTCCGGGGGGCCCCCAGCATTTT.

This sequence joins TRBV11-2 and TRBJ2-7; no clear D. V was shortened by 4 bases and J by 3 bases, with 13 bases between the two germline ends. Germline loops: CDR1 SGHAT, CDR2 FQNNGV. The CDR3 spans 14 residues. This chain's CDR3 is CASSSLSRFYEQYV. The CDR3 DNA reads TGTGCCAGCAGCTCACTCAGTAGGTTCTACGAGCAGTACGTC.

This clone has just a few counts. The chain uses TRBV7-9 and TRBJ2-3, with 9 bases that match TRBD1. Germline V gene lookup returns CDR1 SEHNR and CDR2 FQNEAQ (reference sequence). V trimming: 0 bases; J trimming: 3 bases; junction bases outside the gene matches: 4. This CDR3 has 16 amino acids. CDR3 sequence reads: CASSLAGGTGTDTQYF. CDR3 DNA: TGTGCCAGCAGCTTAGCGGGGGGGACAGGGACAGATACGCAGTATTTT.

The rearrangement joins TRBV30 to TRBJ2-1, with D hard to call. Per germline, CDR1 GTSNPN and CDR2 SVGIG (reference sequence). Trimming took 1 base from V and 5 from J, leaving 6 bases between them. The CDR3 has 12 amino acids. The CDR3 spells CAWSGADNEQFF. As DNA, the CDR3 is TGTGCCTGGAGTGGGGCAGACAATGAGCAGTTCTTC.

The rearrangement links TRBV4-2 to TRBJ2-5; D remains unclear. CDR3 length: 12 residues. From germline, CDR1 is LGHNA and CDR2 YNFKEQ. V was trimmed by 7 bases and J by 0 bases, leaving 6 bases between them. This chain's CDR3 is CASTLDQETQYF. In DNA, the CDR3 is TGTGCCAGCACCCTCGACCAAGAGACCCAGTACTTC.

This chain uses TRBV5-1 with TRBJ1-5; possibly TRBD1 for D (5 bases). V was cut by 0 bases and J by 6 bases, with 13 bases left in between. CDR3 size: 15 residues. Germline V gene data show CDR1 as SGHRS and CDR2 as YFSETQ. CDR3 in DNA: TGCGCCAGCAGCTTGGGGCAGGTAGGGGTTCAGCCCCAGCATTTT. This translates into CASSLGQVGVQPQHF. The variable domain in full, with the rest retrieved from reference TRBV5-1 and TRBJ1-5, is KAGVTQTPRYLIKTRGQQVTLSCSPISGHRSVSWYQQTPGQGLQFLFEYFSETQRNKGNFPGRFSGRQFSNSRSEMNVSTLELGDSALYLCASSLGQVGVQPQHFGDGTRLSIL.

The chain employs TRBV7-2 and TRBJ1-1; possibly TRBD1 for D (6 bases). Germline values: CDR1 SGHTA, CDR2 FQGNSA. V was clipped by 5 bases and J by 11 bases, with 21 bases between them. This CDR3 has 14 amino acids. CDR3 sequence reads: CASSPAWDTRRAFF. CDR3 coding DNA: TGTGCCAGCAGCCCGGCATGGGACACCCGGAGGGCTTTCTTT.

V is TRBV6-1 and J is TRBJ2-5, with D tentatively TRBD1 (5 bases). Trimming removed 5 bases at V and 2 bases at J, with 12 bases between. Germline CDR1 is MNHNS and CDR2 is SASEGT. The CDR3 spans 14 residues. The DNA of the CDR3 is TGTGCCAGCAGTCAAGGACAACTACAAGAGACCCAGTACTTC. Its translation: CASSQGQLQETQYF.

The rearrangement uses TRBV6-1 and TRBJ1-2, with a possible D match to TRBD1 (5 bases). CDR3 length equals 13 residues. Trimming cost V 3 bases and J 8 bases, with 13 bases left between them. CDR1 is MNHNS, CDR2 SASEGT, per germline. CDR3 loop: CASSDMDIGGYTF. The CDR3 nucleotides are TGTGCCAGCAGTGACATGGACATTGGGGGCTACACCTTC.

This clone appeared a few times. This chain uses TRBV5-1 with TRBJ2-3; D may be TRBD1 (6 bases). Between the trimmed V and J ends, which lost 1 base and 1 base, there was a span of 13 bases. The CDR3 consists of 16 residues. The V gene's germline CDR1 is SGHRS and CDR2 YFSETQ. CDR3 DNA: TGCGCCAGCAGCTTGCCCTCCGGACAGCGCACAGATACGCAGTATTTT. It encodes CASSLPSGQRTDTQYF.

On this clone: This sequence may be a read error, since a much larger clone differs from it by one base. This chain connects TRBV11-3 to TRBJ2-1; D is perhaps TRBD2 (5 bases). CDR1 is SGHNT, CDR2 YENEEA, per germline. This CDR3 is built from 14 residues. V was trimmed by 5 bases and J by 3 bases, leaving 11 bases between them. The CDR3 sequence is CASSLTRDYNEQFF. CDR3 bases: TGTGCCAGCAGCCTAACCCGGGACTACAATGAGCAGTTCTTC. The whole variable domain, filled in from reference TRBV11-3 and TRBJ2-1, reads EAGVVQSPRYKIIEKKQPVAFWCNPISGHNTLYWYLQNLGQGPELLIRYENEEAVDDSQLPKDRFSAERLKGVDSTLKIQPAELGDSAVYLCASSLTRDYNEQFFGPGTRLTVL.

This clone was seen repeatedly, ten times or more. The chain is built from TRBV4-1 and TRBJ1-2; D unclear. Trimming shortened V by 0 bases and J by 1 base, and 6 bases separated the two germline ends. Germline-derived CDR1 and CDR2 are MGHRA and YSYEKL. The CDR3 is 14 residues long. CDR3 protein: CASSQEENNYGYTF. In DNA form, the CDR3 reads TGCGCCAGCAGCCAAGAGGAGAATAACTATGGCTACACCTTC.